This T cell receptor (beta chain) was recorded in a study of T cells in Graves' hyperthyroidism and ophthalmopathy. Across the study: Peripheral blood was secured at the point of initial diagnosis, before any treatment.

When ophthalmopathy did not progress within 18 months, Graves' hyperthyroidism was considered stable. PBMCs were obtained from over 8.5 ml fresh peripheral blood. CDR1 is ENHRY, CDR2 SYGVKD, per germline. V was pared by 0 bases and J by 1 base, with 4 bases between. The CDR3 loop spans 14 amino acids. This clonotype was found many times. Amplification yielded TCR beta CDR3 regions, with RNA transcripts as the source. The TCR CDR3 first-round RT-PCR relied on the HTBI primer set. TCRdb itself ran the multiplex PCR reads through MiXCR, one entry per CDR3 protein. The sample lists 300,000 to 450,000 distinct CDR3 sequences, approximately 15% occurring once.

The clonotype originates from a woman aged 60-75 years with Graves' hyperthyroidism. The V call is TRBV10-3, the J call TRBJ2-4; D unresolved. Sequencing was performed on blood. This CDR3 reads CAISESAAKNIQYF. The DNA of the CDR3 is TGTGCCATCAGTGAGTCTGCGGCCAAAAACATTCAGTACTTC.